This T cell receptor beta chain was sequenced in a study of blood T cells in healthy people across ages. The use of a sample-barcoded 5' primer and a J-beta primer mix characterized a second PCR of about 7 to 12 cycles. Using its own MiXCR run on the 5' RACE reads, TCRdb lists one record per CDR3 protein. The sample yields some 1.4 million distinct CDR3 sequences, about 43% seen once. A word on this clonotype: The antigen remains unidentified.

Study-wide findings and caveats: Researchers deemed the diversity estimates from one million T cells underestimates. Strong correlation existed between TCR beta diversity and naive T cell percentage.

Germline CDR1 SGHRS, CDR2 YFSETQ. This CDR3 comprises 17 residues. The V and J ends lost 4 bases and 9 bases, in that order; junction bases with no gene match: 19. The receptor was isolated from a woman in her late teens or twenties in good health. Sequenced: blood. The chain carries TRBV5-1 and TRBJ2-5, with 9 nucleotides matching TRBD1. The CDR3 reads CASSPKLKTGGIVAQYF. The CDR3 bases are TGCGCCAGCAGCCCGAAATTAAAGACAGGGGGGATAGTGGCCCAGTACTTC.